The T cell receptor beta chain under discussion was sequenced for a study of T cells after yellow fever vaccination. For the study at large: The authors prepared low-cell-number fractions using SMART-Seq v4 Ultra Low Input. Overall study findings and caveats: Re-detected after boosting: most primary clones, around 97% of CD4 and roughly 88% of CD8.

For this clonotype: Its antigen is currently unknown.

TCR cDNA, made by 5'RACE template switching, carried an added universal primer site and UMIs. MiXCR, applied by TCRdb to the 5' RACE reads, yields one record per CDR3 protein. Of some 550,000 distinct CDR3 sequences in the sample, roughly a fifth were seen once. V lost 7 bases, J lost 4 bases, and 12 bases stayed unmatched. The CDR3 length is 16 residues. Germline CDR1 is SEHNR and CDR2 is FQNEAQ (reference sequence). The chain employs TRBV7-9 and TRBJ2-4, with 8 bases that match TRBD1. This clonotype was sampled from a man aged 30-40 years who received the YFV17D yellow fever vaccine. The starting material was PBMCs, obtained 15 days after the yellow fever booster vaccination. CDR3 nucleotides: TGTGCCAGCATTTCCGAGGGGCAGGGGGCAAAAAACATTCAGTACTTC. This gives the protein CASISEGQGAKNIQYF. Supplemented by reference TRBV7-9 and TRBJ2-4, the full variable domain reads DTGVSQNPRHKITKRGQNVTFRCDPISEHNRLYWYRQTLGQGPEFLTYFQNEAQLEKSRLLSDRFSAERPKGSFSTLEIQRTEQGDSAMYLCASISEGQGAKNIQYFGAGTRLSVL.